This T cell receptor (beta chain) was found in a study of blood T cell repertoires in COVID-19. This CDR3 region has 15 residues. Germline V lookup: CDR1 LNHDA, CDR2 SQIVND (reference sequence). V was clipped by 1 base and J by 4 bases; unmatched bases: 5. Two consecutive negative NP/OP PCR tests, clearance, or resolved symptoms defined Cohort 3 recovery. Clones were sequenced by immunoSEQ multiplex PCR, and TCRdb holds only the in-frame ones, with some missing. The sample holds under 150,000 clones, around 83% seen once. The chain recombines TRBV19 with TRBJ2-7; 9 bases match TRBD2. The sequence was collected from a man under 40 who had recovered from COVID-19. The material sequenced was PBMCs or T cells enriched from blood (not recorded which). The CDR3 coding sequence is TGTGCCAGTAGTATAGGAGCGGGAGGTTTTTACGAGCAGTACTTC. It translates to CASSIGAGGFYEQYF. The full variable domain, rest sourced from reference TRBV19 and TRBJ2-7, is DGGITQSPKYLFRKEGQNVTLSCEQNLNHDAMYWYRQDPGQGLRLIYYSQIVNDFQKGDIAEGYSVSREKKESFPLTVTSAQKNPTAFYLCASSIGAGGFYEQYFGPGTRLTVT.